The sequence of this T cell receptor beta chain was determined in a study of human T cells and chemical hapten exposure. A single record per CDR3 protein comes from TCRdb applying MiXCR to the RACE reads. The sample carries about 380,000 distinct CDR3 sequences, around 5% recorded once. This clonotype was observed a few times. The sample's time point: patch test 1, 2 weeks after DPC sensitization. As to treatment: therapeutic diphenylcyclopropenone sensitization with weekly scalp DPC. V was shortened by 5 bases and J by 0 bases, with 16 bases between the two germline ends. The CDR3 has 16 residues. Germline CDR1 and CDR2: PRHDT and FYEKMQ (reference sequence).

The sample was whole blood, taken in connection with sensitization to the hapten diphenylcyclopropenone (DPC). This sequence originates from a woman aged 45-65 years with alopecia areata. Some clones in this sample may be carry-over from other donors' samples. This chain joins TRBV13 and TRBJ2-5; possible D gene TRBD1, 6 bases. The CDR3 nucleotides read TGTGCCAGCAGCCCTCGACAGGCTCCGTACCAAGAGACCCAGTACTTC. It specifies CASSPRQAPYQETQYF.